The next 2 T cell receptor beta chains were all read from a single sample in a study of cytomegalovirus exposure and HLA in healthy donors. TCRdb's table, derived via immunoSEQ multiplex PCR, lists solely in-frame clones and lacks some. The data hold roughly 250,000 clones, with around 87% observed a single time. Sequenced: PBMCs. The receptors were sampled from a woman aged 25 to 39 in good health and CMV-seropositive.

DNA of the CDR3: TGCGCCAGCAGCTTGGCAGGTACCTACGAGCAGTACTTC. Translating it yields CASSLAGTYEQYF. The rearrangement uses TRBV5-1 and TRBJ2-7; unclear D gene. The CDR3 has 13 amino acids. Trimming left V 0 bases short and J 2 bases short, with 6 bases between. Germline CDR1 is SGHRS and CDR2 is YFSETQ.

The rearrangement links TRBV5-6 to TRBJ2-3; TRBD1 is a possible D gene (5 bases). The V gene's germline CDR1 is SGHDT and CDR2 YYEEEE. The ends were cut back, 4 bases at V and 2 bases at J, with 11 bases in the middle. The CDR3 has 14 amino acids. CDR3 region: CASSPTAHTDTQYF. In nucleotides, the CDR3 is TGTGCCAGCAGCCCGACAGCCCACACAGATACGCAGTATTTT.